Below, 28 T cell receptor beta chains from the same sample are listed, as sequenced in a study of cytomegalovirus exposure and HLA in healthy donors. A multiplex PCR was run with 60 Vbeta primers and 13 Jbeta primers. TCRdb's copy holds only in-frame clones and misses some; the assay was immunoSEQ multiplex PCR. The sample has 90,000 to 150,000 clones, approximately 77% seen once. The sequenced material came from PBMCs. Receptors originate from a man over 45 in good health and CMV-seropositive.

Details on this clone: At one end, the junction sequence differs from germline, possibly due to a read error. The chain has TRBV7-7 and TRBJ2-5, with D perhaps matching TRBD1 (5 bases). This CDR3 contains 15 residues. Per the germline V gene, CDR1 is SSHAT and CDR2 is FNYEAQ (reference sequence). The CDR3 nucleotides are TGTGCTAGCAGCTTAGTACCAGGGATGCAAGAGACCCAGTACTTC. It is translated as CASSLVPGMQETQYF.

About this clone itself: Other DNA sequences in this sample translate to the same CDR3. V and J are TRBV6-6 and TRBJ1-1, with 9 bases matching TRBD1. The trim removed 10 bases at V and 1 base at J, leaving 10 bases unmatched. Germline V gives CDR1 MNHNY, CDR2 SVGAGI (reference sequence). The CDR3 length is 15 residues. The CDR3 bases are TGTGCCACCGCACAGGGGACAGGGAGGAACACTGAAGCTTTCTTT. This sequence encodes CATAQGTGRNTEAFF.

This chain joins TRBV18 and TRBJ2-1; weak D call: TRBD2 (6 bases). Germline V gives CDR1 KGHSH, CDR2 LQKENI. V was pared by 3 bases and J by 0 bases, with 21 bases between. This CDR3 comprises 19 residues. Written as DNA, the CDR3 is TGTGCCAGCTCACCCAAAACCGGCGGGACGGCGAGCTCCTACAATGAGCAGTTCTTC. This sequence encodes CASSPKTGGTASSYNEQFF.

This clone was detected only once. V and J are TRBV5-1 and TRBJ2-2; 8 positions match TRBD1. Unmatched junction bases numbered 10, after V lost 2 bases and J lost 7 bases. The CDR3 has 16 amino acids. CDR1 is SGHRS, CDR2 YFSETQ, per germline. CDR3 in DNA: TGCGCCAGCAGCTTAATCAATGCAGGGGGCCACGGGGAGCTGTTTTTT. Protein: CASSLINAGGHGELFF.

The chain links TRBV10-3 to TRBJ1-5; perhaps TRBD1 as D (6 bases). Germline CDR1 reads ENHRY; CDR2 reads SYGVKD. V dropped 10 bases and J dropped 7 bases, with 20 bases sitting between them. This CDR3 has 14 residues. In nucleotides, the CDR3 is TGTGCCACCCATTACGGGGGGCGCGTACAGCCCCAGCATTTT. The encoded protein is CATHYGGRVQPQHF.

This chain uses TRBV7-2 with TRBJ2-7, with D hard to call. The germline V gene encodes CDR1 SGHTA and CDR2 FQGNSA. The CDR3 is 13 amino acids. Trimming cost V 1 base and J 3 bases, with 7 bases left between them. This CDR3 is CASSLEAGYEQYF. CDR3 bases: TGTGCCAGCAGCTTAGAGGCAGGCTACGAGCAGTACTTC.

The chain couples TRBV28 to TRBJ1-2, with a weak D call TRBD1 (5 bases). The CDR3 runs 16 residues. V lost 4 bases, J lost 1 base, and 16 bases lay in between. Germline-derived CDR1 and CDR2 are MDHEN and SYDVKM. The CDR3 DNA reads TGTGCCAGCAGTTACCCATGGGCAGGGCATAACTATGGCTACACCTTC. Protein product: CASSYPWAGHNYGYTF.

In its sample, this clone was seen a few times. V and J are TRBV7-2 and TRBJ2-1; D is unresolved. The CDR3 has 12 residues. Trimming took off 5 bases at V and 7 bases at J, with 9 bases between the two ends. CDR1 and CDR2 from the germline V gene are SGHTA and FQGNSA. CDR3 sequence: CASSITNNEQFF. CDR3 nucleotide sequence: TGTGCCAGCAGCATAACTAATAATGAGCAGTTCTTC. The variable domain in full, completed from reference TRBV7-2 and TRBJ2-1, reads GAGVSQSPSNKVTEKGKDVELRCDPISGHTALYWYRQSLGQGLEFLIYFQGNSAPDKSGLPSDRFSAERTGGSVSTLTIQRTQQEDSAVYLCASSITNNEQFFGPGTRLTVL.

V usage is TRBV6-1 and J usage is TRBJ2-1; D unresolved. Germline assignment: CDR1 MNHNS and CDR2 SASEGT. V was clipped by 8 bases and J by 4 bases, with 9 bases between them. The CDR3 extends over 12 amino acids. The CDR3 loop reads CASFRHYNEQFF. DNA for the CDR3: TGTGCCAGCTTCAGACATTACAATGAGCAGTTCTTC.

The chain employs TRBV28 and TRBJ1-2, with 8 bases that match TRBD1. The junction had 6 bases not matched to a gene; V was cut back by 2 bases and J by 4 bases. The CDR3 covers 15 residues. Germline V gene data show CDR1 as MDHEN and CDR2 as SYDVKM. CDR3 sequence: CASSLLTGALYGYTF. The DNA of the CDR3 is TGTGCCAGCAGTTTACTGACAGGGGCTCTCTATGGCTACACCTTC.

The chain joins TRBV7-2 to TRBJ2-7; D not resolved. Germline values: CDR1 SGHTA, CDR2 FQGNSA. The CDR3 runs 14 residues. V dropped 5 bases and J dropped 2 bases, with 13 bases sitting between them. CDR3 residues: CASSLGGLTYEQYF. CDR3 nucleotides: TGTGCCAGCAGCCTCGGCGGCCTAACCTACGAGCAGTACTTC.

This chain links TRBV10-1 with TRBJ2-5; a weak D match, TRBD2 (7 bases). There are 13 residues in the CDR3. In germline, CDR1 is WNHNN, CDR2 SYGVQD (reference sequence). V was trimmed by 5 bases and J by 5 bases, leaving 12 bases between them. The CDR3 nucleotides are TGCGCCAGCAGTCGGGGGGCGAGGGAGACCCAGTACTTC. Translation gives CASSRGARETQYF.

The CDR3 DNA reads TGCGCCAGCAGCTTCGGACAGGGGGTGGCCGGGGAGCTGTTTTTT. This codes for CASSFGQGVAGELFF. The chain recombines TRBV5-1 with TRBJ2-2, with 10 bases fitting TRBD1. CDR3 size: 15 residues. After removal of 2 bases from V and 6 bases from J, the junction contained 4 bases not matched to a gene. The germline CDR1 and CDR2 sequences are SGHRS and YFSETQ.

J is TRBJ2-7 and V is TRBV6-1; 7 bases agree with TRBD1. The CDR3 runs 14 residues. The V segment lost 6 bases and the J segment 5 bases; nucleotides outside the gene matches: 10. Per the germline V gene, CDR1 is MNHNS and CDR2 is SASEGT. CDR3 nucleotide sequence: TGTGCCAGCAGGGAGACAGGGATGATGGACGAGCAGTACTTC. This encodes CASRETGMMDEQYF.

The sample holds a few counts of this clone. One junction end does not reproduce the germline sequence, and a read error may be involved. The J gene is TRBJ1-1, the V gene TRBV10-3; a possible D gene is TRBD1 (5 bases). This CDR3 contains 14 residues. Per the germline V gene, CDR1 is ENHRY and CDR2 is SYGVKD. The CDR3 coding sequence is TGTGCCAGCAGTGTGGGGGGTGGGTACACTGAAGCTTTCTTT. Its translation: CASSVGGGYTEAFF.

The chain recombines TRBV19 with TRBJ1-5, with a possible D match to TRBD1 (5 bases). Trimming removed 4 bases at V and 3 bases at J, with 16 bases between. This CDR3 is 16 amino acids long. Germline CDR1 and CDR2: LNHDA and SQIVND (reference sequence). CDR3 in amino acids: CASSKTPDRPNQPQHF. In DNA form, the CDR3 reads TGTGCCAGTAGTAAAACACCTGACAGACCCAATCAGCCCCAGCATTTT.

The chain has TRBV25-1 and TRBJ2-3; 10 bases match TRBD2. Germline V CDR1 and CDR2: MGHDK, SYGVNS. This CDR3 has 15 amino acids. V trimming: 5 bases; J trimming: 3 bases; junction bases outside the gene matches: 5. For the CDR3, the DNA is TGTGCCAGCAGTAGGCTAGCGGGAGCTACAGATACGCAGTATTTT. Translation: CASSRLAGATDTQYF.

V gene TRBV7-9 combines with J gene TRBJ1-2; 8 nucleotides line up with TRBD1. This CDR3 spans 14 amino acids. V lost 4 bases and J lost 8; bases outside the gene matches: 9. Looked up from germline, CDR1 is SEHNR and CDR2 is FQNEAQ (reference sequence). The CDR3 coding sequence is TGTGCCAGCAGCTCGACAGACAGGGGTGACGGCTACACCTTC. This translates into CASSSTDRGDGYTF.

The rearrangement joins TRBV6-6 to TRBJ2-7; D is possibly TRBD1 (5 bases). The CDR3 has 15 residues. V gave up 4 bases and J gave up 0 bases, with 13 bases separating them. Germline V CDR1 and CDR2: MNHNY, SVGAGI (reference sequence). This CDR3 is CASSFEPGRSYEQYF. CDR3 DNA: TGTGCCAGCAGTTTCGAGCCAGGGCGCTCCTACGAGCAGTACTTC.

This CDR3 reads CASSYDGTSLYEQYF. The DNA of the CDR3 is TGTGCCAGCAGTTACGACGGGACTAGCCTCTACGAGCAGTACTTC. V usage is TRBV6-5 and J usage is TRBJ2-7; 9 bases agree with TRBD2. There are 15 residues in the CDR3. Germline V CDR1 and CDR2: MNHEY, SVGAGI. Germline trimming cut 2 bases from V and 3 bases from J; bases unmatched to any gene: 5.

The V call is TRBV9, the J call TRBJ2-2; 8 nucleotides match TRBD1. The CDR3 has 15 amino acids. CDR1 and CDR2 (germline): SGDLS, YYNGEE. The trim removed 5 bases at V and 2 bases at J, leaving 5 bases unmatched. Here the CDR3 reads CASSGAGGNTGELFF. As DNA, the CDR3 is TGTGCCAGCAGTGGTGCAGGGGGCAACACCGGGGAGCTGTTTTTT.

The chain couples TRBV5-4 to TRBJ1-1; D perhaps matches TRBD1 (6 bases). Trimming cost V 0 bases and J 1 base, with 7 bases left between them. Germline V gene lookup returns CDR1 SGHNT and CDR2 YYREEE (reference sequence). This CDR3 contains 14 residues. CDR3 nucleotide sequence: TGTGCCAGCAGCTTGGTAGGGGGGAACACTGAAGCTTTCTTT. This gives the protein CASSLVGGNTEAFF.

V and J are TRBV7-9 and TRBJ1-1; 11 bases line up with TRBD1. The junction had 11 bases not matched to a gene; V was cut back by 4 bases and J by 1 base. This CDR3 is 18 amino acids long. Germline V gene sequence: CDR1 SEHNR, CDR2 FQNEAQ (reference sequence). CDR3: CASSSFTGTGGTNTEAFF. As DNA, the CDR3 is TGTGCCAGCAGCTCGTTCACCGGGACAGGGGGAACGAACACTGAAGCTTTCTTT. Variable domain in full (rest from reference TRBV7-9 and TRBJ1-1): DTGVSQNPRHKITKRGQNVTFRCDPISEHNRLYWYRQTLGQGPEFLTYFQNEAQLEKSRLLSDRFSAERPKGSFSTLEIQRTEQGDSAMYLCASSSFTGTGGTNTEAFFGQGTRLTVV.

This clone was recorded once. The CDR3 reads CASSGYGTGTYNEQFF. The CDR3 nucleotides read TGTGCCAGCAGTGGCTACGGGACAGGGACCTACAATGAGCAGTTCTTC. The J gene is TRBJ2-1, the V gene TRBV2, with TRBD1 matching 9 bases. Losses at the gene ends were 4 bases for V and 2 bases for J; bases not matched to a gene: 6. Germline V CDR1 and CDR2: SNHLY, FYNNEI. CDR3 length: 16 amino acids.

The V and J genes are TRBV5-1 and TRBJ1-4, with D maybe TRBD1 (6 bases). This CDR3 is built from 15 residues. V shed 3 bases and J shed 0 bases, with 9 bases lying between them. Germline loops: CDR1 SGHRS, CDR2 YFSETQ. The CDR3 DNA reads TGCGCCAGCAGCTCCGGGACAACAACTAATGAAAAACTGTTTTTT. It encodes CASSSGTTTNEKLFF.

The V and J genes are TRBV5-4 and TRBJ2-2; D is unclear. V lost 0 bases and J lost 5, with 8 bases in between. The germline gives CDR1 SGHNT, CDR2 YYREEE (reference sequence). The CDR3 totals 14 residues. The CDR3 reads CASSLVGLTGELFF. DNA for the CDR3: TGTGCCAGCAGCTTGGTTGGCTTGACCGGGGAGCTGTTTTTT. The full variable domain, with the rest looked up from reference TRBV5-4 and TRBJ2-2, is ETGVTQSPTHLIKTRGQQVTLRCSSQSGHNTVSWYQQALGQGPQFIFQYYREEENGRGNFPPRFSGLQFPNYSSELNVNALELDDSALYLCASSLVGLTGELFFGEGSRLTVL.

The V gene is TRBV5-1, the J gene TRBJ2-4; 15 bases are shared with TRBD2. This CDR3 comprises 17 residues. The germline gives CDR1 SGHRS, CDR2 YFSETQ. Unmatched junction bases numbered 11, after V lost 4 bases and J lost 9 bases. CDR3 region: CASSMGLAGGPAPIQYF. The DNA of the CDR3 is TGCGCCAGCAGCATGGGACTAGCGGGAGGACCCGCTCCCATTCAGTACTTC.

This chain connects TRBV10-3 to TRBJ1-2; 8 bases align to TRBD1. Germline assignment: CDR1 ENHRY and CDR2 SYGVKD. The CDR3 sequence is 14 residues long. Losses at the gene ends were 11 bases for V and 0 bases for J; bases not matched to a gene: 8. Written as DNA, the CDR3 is TGTGCCTCTCAACTACAGGGGGCTAACTATGGCTACACCTTC. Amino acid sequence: CASQLQGANYGYTF.